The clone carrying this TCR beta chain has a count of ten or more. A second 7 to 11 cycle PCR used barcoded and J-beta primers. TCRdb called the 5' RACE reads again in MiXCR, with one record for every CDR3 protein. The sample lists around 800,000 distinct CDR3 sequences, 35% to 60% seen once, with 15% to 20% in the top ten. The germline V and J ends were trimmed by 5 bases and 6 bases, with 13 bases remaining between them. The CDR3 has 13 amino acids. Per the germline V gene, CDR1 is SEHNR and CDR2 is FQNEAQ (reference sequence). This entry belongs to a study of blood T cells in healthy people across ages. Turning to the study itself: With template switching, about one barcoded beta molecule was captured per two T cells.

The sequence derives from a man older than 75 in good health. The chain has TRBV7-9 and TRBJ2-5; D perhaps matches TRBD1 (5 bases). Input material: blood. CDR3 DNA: TGTGCCAGCAGCGTAGGGGCAACCAAGACCCAGTACTTC. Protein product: CASSVGATKTQYF.